The 9 T cell receptor beta chains listed next were all sequenced from one sample in a study of T cell repertoires in cytomegalovirus infection. TCRdb reprocessed the reads via MiXCR and lists one record per CDR3 protein. This sample carries about 830,000 distinct CDR3 sequences, around a third of them seen once, and the ten largest clones take around 11%. Which antigens these TCRs recognize remains unknown. The sample consisted of cultured CD8+ T cells from PBMCs, taken from culture after CMV antigen stimulation. Receptor source: a human donor in good health (CMV status not recorded). Some clones in this sample may be carry-over from other donors' samples.

In this sample, this clonotype turned up a few times. This sequence joins TRBV2 and TRBJ2-5, with TRBD1 matching 8 bases. CDR3 size: 16 residues. V lost 5 bases to trimming and J lost 5 bases; unmatched junction nucleotides: 13. Germline CDR1 and CDR2: SNHLY and FYNNEI. The chain's CDR3 is CASSSPTGGEVETQYF. For the CDR3, the DNA is TGTGCCAGCAGTAGCCCTACAGGGGGAGAAGTGGAGACCCAGTACTTC.

This clonotype was counted a few times. The J gene is TRBJ1-5, the V gene TRBV27; D not certain. The germline gives CDR1 MNHEY, CDR2 SMNVEV (reference sequence). Trimming removed 5 bases from V and 9 bases from J, with 11 bases in between. This CDR3 contains 12 residues. The CDR3 DNA reads as TGTGCCAGCAGTCCTAATGGCGGGCCCCAGCATTTT. Translating it yields CASSPNGGPQHF.

The V call is TRBV19, the J call TRBJ1-1; D is unclear. From germline, CDR1 is LNHDA and CDR2 SQIVND (reference sequence). There are 14 residues in the CDR3. V gave up 1 base and J gave up 3 bases, with 9 bases separating them. The CDR3 is CASSIVALDTEAFF. Here the CDR3 DNA reads TGTGCCAGTAGTATAGTCGCGTTAGACACTGAAGCTTTCTTT.

This clonotype was seen more than once but under ten times. V and J are TRBV14 and TRBJ1-1, with TRBD1 matching 7 bases. With V trimmed by 3 bases and J by 6 bases, 10 bases remained unmatched. CDR3 length: 15 amino acids. Per the germline V gene, CDR1 is SGHDN and CDR2 is FVKESK. The CDR3 sequence: CASSQFGTVYAEAFF. In nucleotides, the CDR3 is TGTGCCAGCAGCCAGTTTGGGACAGTCTATGCTGAAGCTTTCTTT.

This sequence joins TRBV29-1 and TRBJ2-1, with TRBD2 identical over 9 bases. V shed 5 bases, J shed 7 bases, and the junction held 15 bases outside the gene matches. This CDR3 is built from 16 residues. Germline V gives CDR1 SQVTM, CDR2 ANQGSEA. DNA for the CDR3: TGCAGCGTTAATGGCCTAGCGGGGTTCCCGGGGAATGAGCAGTTCTTC. Its protein product is CSVNGLAGFPGNEQFF.

This clonotype was counted only a few times. This chain connects TRBV4-1 to TRBJ1-2; D uncertain. Looked up from germline, CDR1 is MGHRA and CDR2 is YSYEKL. The CDR3 consists of 14 residues. Trimming pared 1 base from V and 4 bases from J, leaving 10 bases between. CDR3 loop: CASSQGPLGYGYTF. CDR3 DNA: TGCGCCAGCAGCCAAGGGCCCTTAGGCTATGGCTACACCTTC.

A few counts support this clonotype. The V gene is TRBV20-1, the J gene TRBJ2-5, with D unresolved. This CDR3 region has 11 residues. Deletions cut 4 bases from V and 4 bases from J, with 7 bases between. In germline, CDR1 is DFQATT, CDR2 SNEGSKA (reference sequence). The CDR3 DNA is TGCAGTGCTACCTTAAGAGAGACCCAGTACTTC. Translated, it gives CSATLRETQYF.

This clonotype has more than one count but fewer than ten. This chain joins TRBV9 and TRBJ2-1; either TRBD1 or TRBD2 may fit D (6 bases each). Trimming pared 0 bases from V and 4 bases from J, leaving 11 bases between. Germline-derived CDR1 and CDR2 are SGDLS and YYNGEE. There are 15 residues in the CDR3. Written as DNA, the CDR3 is TGTGCCAGCAGCGTAGTTGAGGGGGGTTACAATGAGCAGTTCTTC. It specifies CASSVVEGGYNEQFF.

This clonotype was seen a handful of times. CDR3 residues: CASSKTGTAYEQYV. The CDR3 DNA reads as TGTGCCAGCTCAAAAACCGGGACAGCCTACGAGCAGTACGTC. The chain has TRBV18 and TRBJ2-7; 7 bases are shared with TRBD1. J was trimmed by 2 bases and V by 5 bases; bases with no gene match: 6. Germline V gene sequence: CDR1 KGHSH, CDR2 LQKENI. The CDR3 extends over 14 amino acids.